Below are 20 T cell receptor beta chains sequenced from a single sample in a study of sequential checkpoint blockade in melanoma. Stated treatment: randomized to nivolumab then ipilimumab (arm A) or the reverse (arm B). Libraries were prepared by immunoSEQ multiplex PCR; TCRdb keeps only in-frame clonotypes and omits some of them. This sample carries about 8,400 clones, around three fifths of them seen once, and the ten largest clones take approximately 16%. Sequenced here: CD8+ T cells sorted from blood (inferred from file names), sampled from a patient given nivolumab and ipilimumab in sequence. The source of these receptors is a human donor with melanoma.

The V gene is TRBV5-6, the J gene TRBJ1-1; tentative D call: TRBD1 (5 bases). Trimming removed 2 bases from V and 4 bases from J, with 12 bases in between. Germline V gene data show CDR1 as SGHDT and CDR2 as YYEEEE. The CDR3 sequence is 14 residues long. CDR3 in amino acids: CASSFLWGGTEAFF. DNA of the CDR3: TGTGCCAGCAGCTTCCTGTGGGGCGGCACTGAAGCTTTCTTT.

The CDR3 DNA follows: TGTGCCAGCAGTATAGGGCTAGCTACACACGCACGAAACACCATATATTTT. The encoded protein is CASSIGLATHARNTIYF. The chain employs TRBV21-1 and TRBJ1-3. TRBV21-1 is listed as a pseudogene. The CDR3 length is 17 residues.

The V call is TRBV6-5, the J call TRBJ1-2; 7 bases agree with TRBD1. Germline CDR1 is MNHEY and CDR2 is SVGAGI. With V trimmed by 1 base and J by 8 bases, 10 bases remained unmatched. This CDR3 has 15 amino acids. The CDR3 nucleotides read TGTGCCAGCAGTTACTACAGGGGCCCCTCGGAGGGCTACACCTTC. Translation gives CASSYYRGPSEGYTF.

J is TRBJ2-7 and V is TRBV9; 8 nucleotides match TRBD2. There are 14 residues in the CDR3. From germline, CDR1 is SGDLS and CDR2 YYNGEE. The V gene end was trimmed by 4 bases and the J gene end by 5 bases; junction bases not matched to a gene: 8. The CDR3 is CASSPDGGADEQYF. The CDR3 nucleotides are TGTGCCAGCAGCCCCGACGGGGGGGCCGACGAGCAGTACTTC.

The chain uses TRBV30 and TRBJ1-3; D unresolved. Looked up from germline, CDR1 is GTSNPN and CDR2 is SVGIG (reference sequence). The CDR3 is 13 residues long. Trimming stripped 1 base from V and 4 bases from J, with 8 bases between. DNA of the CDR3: TGTGCCTGGAGTGCAGGTCGCGGAAACACCATATATTTT. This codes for CAWSAGRGNTIYF.

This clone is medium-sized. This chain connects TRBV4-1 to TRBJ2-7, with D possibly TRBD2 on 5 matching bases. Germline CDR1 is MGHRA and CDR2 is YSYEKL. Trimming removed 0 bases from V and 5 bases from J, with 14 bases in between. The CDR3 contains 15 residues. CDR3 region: CASSQDLAGKNEQYF. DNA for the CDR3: TGCGCCAGCAGCCAAGATCTTGCGGGTAAGAACGAGCAGTACTTC.

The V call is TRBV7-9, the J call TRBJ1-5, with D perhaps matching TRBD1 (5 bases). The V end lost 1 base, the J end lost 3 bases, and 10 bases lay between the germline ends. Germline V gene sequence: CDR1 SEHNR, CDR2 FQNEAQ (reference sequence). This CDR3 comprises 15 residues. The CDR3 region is CASSLGWGDNQPQHF. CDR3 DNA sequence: TGTGCCAGCAGCTTAGGGTGGGGGGACAATCAGCCCCAGCATTTT.

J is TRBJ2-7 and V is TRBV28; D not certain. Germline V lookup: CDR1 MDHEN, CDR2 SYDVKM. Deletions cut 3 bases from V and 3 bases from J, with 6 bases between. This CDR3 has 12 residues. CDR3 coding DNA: TGTGCCAGCAGTTTTTTCGGCTACGAGCAGTACTTC. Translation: CASSFFGYEQYF.

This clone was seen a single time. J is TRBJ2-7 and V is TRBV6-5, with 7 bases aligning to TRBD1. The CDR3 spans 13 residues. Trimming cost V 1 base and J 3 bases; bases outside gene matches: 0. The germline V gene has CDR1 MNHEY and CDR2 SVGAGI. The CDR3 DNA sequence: TGTGCCAGCAGTTACTACAGGGGCTACGAGCAGTACTTC. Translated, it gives CASSYYRGYEQYF.

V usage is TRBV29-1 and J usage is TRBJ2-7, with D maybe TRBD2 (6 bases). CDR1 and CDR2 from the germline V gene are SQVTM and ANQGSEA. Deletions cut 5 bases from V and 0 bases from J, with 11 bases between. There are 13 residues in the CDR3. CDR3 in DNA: TGCAGCGTTACTAGCCAAGCCTCCTACGAGCAGTACTTC. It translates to CSVTSQASYEQYF.

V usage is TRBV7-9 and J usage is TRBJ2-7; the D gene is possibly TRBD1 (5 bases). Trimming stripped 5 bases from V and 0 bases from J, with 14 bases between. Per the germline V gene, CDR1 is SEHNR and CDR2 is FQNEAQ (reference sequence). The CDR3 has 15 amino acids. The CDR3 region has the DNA TGTGCCAGCAGCCTAAAGACAGAGAGCTCCTACGAGCAGTACTTC. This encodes CASSLKTESSYEQYF.

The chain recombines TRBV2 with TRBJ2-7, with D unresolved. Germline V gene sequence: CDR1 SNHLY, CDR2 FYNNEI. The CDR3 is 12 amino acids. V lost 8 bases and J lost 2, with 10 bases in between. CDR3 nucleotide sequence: TGTGCCAGCGGGCAGCTCACCTACGAGCAGTACTTC. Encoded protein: CASGQLTYEQYF.

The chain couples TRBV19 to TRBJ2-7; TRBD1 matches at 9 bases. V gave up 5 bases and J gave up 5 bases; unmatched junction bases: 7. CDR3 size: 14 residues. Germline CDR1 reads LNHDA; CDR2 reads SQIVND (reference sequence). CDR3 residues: CASSAGQGWNEQYF. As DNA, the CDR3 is TGTGCCAGTAGTGCCGGACAGGGGTGGAACGAGCAGTACTTC.

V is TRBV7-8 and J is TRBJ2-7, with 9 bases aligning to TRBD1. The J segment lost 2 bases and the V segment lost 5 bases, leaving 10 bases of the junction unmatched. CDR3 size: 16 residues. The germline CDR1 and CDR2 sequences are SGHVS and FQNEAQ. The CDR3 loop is CASSLGTGRPPYEQYF. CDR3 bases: TGTGCCAGCAGCCTGGGGACAGGGCGTCCTCCCTACGAGCAGTACTTC.

CDR3 in amino acids: CASSLRATGAEKRDTIYF. The CDR3 DNA reads TGCGCCAGCAGCTTGCGGGCGACAGGCGCTGAAAAAAGGGACACCATATATTTT. The genes are TRBV5-1 and TRBJ1-3; D is perhaps TRBD1 (6 bases). Germline CDR1 is SGHRS and CDR2 is YFSETQ. The V gene lost 1 base and the J gene lost 8 bases, with 25 bases spanning the gap. This CDR3 region has 18 residues.

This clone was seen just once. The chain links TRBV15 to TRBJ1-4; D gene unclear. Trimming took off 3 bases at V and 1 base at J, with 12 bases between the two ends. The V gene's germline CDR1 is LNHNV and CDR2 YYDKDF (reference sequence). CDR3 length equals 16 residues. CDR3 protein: CATSSNLAGTNEKLFF. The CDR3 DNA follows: TGTGCCACCAGCAGCAACCTGGCGGGAACTAATGAAAAACTGTTTTTT.

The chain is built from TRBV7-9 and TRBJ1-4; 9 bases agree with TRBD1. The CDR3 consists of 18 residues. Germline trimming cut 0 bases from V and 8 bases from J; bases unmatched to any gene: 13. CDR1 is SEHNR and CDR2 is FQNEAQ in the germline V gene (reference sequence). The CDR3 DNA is TGTGCCAGCAGCTTAGCCCCGGGACAGGGCATCTTAGTCGAAAAACTGTTTTTT. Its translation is CASSLAPGQGILVEKLFF.

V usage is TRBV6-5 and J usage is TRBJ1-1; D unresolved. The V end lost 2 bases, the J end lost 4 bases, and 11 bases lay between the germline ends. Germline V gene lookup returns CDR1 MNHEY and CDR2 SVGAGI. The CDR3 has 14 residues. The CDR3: CASSYQGVGTEAFF. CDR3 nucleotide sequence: TGTGCCAGCAGTTACCAAGGAGTTGGCACTGAAGCTTTCTTT.

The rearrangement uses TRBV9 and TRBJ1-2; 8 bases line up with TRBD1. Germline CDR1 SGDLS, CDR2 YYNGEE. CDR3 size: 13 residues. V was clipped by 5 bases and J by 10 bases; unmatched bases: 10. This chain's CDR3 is CASRGGDRNDYTF. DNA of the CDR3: TGTGCCAGCAGGGGGGGGGACAGGAATGACTACACCTTC.

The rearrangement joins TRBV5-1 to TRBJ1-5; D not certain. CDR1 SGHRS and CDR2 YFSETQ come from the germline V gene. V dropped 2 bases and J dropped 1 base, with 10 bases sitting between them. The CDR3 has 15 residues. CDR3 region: CASSLMGGSNQPQHF. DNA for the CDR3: TGCGCCAGCAGCTTAATGGGAGGGAGCAATCAGCCCCAGCATTTT.